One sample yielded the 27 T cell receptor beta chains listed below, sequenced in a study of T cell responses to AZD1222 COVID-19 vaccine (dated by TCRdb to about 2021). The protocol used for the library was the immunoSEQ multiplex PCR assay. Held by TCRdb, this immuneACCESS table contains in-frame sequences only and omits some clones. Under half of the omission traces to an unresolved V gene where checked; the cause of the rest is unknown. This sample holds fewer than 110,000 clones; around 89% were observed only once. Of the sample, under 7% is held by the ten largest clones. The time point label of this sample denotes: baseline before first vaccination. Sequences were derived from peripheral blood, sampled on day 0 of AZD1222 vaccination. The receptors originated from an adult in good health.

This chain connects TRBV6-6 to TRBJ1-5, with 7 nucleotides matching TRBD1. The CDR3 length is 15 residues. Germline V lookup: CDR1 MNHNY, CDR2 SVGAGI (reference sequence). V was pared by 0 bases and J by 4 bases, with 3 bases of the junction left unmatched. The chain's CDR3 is CASSYSMTGNQPQHF. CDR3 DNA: TGTGCCAGCAGTTACTCGATGACAGGGAATCAGCCCCAGCATTTT.

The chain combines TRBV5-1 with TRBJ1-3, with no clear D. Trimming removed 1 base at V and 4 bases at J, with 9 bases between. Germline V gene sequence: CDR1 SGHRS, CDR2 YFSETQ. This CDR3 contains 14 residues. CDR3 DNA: TGCGCCAGCAGCTTGTCCCGCGGGGGAAACACCATATATTTT. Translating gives CASSLSRGGNTIYF.

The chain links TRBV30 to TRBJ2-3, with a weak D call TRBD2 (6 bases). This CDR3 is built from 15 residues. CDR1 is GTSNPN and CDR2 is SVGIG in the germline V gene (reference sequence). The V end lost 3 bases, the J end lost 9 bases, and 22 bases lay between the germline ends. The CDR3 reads CAWRAPGTRLGTQYF. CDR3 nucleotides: TGTGCCTGGAGGGCCCCCGGGACTCGGTTAGGAACGCAGTATTTT.

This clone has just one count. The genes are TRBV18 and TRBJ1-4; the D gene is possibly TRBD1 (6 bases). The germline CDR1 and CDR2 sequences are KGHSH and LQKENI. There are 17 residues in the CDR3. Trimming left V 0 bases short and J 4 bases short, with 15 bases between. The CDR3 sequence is CASSPPDRQIHNEKLFF. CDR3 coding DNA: TGTGCCAGCTCACCACCTGACAGGCAGATACATAATGAAAAACTGTTTTTT.

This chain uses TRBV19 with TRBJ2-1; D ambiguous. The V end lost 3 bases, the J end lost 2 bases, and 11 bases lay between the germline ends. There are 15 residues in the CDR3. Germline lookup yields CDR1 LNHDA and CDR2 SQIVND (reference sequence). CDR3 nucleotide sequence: TGTGCCAGTAGTATTTGGACGGAAGCCTACAATGAGCAGTTCTTC. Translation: CASSIWTEAYNEQFF.

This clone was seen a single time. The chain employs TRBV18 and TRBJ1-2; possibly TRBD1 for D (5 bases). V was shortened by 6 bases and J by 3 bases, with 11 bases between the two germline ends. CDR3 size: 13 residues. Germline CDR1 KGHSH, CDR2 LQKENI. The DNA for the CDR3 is TGTGCCAGCTCGGGGGACGGATACTATGGCTACACCTTC. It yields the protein CASSGDGYYGYTF.

CDR3 region: CAWKIGSGANVLTF. The CDR3 DNA is TGTGCCTGGAAAATAGGGTCTGGGGCCAACGTCCTGACTTTC. The chain combines TRBV30 with TRBJ2-6; D is unresolved. The CDR3 is 14 residues long. Germline V lookup: CDR1 GTSNPN, CDR2 SVGIG (reference sequence). Trimming took 4 bases from V and 1 from J, leaving 8 bases between them.

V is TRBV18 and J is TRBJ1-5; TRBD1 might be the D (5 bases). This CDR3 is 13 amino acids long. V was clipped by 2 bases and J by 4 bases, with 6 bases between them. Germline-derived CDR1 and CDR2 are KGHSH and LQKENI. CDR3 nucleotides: TGTGCCAGCTCACCAGCAGGGAATCAGCCCCAGCATTTT. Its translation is CASSPAGNQPQHF.

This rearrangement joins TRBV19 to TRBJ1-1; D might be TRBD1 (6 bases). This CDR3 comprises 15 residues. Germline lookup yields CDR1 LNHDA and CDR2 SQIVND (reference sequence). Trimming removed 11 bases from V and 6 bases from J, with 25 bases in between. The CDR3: CAAAEGGRGNAEAFF. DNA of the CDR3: TGTGCCGCAGCGGAGGGGGGCAGGGGAAACGCTGAAGCTTTCTTT.

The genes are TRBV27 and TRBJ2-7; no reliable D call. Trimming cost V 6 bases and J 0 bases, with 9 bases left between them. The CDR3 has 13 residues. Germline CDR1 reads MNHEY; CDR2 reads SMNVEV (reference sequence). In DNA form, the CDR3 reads TGTGCCAGCAGGACGGTCCACTCCTACGAGCAGTACTTC. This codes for CASRTVHSYEQYF.

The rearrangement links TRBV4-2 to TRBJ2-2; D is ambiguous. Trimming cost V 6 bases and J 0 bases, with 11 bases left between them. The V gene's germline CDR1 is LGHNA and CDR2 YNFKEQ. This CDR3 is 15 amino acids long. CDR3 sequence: CASSREVANTGELFF. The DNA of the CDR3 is TGTGCCAGCAGTCGAGAAGTTGCGAACACCGGGGAGCTGTTTTTT.

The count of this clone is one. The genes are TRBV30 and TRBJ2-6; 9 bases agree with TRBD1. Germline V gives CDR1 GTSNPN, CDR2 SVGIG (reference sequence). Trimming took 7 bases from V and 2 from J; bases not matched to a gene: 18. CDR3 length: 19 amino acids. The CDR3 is CAFGSPNTGGATGANVLTF. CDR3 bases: TGTGCCTTCGGAAGCCCCAACACAGGGGGCGCGACTGGGGCCAACGTCCTGACTTTC.

CDR3 residues: CATSRDKTYPGGGNQPQHF. The CDR3 DNA sequence: TGTGCCACCAGCAGAGATAAGACCTACCCGGGGGGGGGCAATCAGCCCCAGCATTTT. The chain links TRBV15 to TRBJ1-5; possibly TRBD1 for D (5 bases). Between the trimmed V and J ends, which lost 0 bases and 2 bases, there was a span of 20 bases. CDR3 size: 19 residues. CDR1 and CDR2 from the germline V gene are LNHNV and YYDKDF (reference sequence).

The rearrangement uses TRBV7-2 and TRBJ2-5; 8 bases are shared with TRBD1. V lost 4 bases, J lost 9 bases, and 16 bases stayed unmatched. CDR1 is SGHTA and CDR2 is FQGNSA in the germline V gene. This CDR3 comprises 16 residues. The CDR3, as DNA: TGTGCCAGCAGCTCTTTCCCCAGGGGGCCGATCGGGGCCCAGTACTTC. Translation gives CASSSFPRGPIGAQYF. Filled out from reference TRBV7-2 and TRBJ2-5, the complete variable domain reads GAGVSQSPSNKVTEKGKDVELRCDPISGHTALYWYRQSLGQGLEFLIYFQGNSAPDKSGLPSDRFSAERTGGSVSTLTIQRTQQEDSAVYLCASSSFPRGPIGAQYFGPGTRLLVL.

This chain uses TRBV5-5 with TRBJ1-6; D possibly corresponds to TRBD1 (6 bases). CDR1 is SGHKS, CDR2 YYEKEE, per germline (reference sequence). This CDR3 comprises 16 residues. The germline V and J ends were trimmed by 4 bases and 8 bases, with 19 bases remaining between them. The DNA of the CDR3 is TGTGCCAGCAGCCTAGTCGGGACACCTCATGATTCACCCCTCCACTTT. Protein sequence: CASSLVGTPHDSPLHF.

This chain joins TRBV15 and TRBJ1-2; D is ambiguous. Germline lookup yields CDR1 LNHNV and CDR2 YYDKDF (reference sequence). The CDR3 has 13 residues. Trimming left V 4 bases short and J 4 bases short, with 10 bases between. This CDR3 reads CATSNPGPYGYTF. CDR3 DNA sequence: TGTGCCACCAGCAATCCAGGCCCCTATGGCTACACCTTC.

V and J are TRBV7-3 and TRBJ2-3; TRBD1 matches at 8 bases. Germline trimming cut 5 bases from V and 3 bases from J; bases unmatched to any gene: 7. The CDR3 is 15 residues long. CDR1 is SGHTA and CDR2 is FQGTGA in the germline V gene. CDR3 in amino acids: CASSQTGVLTDTQYF. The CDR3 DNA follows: TGTGCCAGCAGCCAGACAGGGGTACTAACAGATACGCAGTATTTT.

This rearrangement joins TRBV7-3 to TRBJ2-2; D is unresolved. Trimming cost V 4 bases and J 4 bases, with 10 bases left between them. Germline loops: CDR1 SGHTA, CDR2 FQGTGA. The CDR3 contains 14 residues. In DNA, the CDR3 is TGTGCCAGCAGCTCTCGGGCCCTCACCGGGGAGCTGTTTTTT. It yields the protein CASSSRALTGELFF.

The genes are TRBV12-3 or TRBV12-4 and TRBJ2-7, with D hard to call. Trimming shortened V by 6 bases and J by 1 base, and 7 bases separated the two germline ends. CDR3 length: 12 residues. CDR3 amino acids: CASSWSSYEQYF. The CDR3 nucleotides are TGTGCCAGCAGCTGGTCGTCCTACGAGCAGTACTTC.

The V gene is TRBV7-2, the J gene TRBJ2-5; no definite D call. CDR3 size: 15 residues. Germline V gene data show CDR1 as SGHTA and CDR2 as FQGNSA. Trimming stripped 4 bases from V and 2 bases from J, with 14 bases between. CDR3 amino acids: CASSSRMHLQETQYF. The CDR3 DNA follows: TGTGCCAGCAGCTCTAGGATGCATTTACAAGAGACCCAGTACTTC.

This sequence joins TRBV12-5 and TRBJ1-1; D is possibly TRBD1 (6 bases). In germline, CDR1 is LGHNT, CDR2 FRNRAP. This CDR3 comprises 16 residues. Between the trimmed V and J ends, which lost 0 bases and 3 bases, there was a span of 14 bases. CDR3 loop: CASGLVRGLGDTEAFF. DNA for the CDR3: TGTGCTAGTGGTTTGGTTCGGGGGCTGGGGGACACTGAAGCTTTCTTT. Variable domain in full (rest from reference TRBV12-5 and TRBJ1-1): DARVTQTPRHKVTEMGQEVTMRCQPILGHNTVFWYRQTMMQGLELLAYFRNRAPLDDSGMPKDRFSAEMPDATLATLKIQPSEPRDSAVYFCASGLVRGLGDTEAFFGQGTRLTVV.

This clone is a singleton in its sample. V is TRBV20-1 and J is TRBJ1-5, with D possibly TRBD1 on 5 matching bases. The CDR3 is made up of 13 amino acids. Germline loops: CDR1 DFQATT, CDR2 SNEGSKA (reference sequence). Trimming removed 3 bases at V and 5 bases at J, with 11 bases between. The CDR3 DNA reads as TGCAGTGCTAGTGAGGACACATATCAGCCCCAGCATTTT. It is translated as CSASEDTYQPQHF.

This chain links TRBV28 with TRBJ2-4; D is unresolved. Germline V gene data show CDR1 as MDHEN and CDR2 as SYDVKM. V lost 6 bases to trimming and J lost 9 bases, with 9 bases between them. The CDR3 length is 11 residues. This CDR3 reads CASSQSPIQYF. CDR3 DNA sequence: TGTGCCAGCAGCCAAAGTCCCATTCAGTACTTC.

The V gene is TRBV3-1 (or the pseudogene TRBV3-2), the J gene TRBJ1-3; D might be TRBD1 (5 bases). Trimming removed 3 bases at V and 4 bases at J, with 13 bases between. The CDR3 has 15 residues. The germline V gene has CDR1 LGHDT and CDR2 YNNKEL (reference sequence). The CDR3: CASSHMTVSGNTIYF. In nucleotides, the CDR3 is TGTGCCAGCAGCCATATGACAGTATCGGGAAACACCATATATTTT.

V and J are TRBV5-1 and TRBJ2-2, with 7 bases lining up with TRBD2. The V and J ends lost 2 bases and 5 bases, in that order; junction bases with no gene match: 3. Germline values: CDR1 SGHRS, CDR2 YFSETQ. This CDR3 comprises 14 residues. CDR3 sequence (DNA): TGCGCCAGCAGCTTCGAGGGAGGGACCGGGGAGCTGTTTTTT. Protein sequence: CASSFEGGTGELFF.

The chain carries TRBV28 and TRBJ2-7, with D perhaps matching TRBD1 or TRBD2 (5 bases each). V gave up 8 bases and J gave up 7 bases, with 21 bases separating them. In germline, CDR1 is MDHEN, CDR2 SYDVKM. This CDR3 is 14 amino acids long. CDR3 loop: CASYLSGPLREQYF. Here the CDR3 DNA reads TGTGCCAGCTACCTATCGGGACCTTTGAGGGAGCAGTACTTC.

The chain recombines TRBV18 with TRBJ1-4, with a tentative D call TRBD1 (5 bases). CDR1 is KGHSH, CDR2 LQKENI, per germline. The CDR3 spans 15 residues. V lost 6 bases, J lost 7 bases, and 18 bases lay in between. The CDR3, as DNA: TGTGCCAGCTCGACCCGTGGGGGGGACGTTGAAAAACTGTTTTTT. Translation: CASSTRGGDVEKLFF.